A single sample gave rise to the 27 T cell receptor beta chains below, sequenced in a study of blood T cell repertoires in COVID-19. The repertoire was sequenced with immunoSEQ multiplex PCR; TCRdb's copy has only in-frame clones and lacks some. The sample has approximately 250,000 clones, approximately 89% seen once. The sample taken for sequencing was PBMCs or T cells enriched from blood (not recorded which). The receptors originated from a woman between 35 and 50 years old with acute COVID-19.

The V call is TRBV12-3 or TRBV12-4, the J call TRBJ2-2, with D perhaps matching TRBD1 (5 bases). This CDR3 spans 12 amino acids. Trimming cost V 5 bases and J 6 bases, with 7 bases left between them. In DNA, the CDR3 is TGTGCCAGCAGTCCAGGGTCCGGGGAGCTGTTTTTT. Its protein product is CASSPGSGELFF.

This clone has just a few counts. This chain joins TRBV7-2 and TRBJ2-1; perhaps TRBD1 as D (5 bases). CDR3 length: 13 amino acids. Germline loops: CDR1 SGHTA, CDR2 FQGNSA. V lost 3 bases and J lost 4, with 7 bases in between. The CDR3 region is CASSFQGYNEQFF. Written as DNA, the CDR3 is TGTGCCAGCAGCTTCCAGGGTTACAATGAGCAGTTCTTC.

This sequence joins TRBV2 and TRBJ1-2; 9 bases align to TRBD1. CDR3 length equals 15 residues. V dropped 0 bases and J dropped 6; count of bases not matched to a gene: 5. Germline V CDR1 and CDR2: SNHLY, FYNNEI. CDR3 nucleotides: TGTGCCAGCAGTGAAGCGTGGACAGGGGCAGATGGCTACACCTTC. Protein: CASSEAWTGADGYTF.

V is TRBV7-9 and J is TRBJ1-5, with 10 bases fitting TRBD1. CDR1 is SEHNR, CDR2 FQNEAQ, per germline (reference sequence). The CDR3 has 18 amino acids. The V gene end was trimmed by 4 bases and the J gene end by 0 bases; junction bases not matched to a gene: 9. The CDR3 reads CASSYSDRGSASNQPQHF. Here the CDR3 DNA reads TGTGCCAGCAGCTATTCGGACAGGGGGTCGGCTAGCAATCAGCCCCAGCATTTT.

The CDR3 coding sequence is TGTGCCAGCAGCCAAGCCCACGTAGCTGGATCTGAAGCTTTCTTT. It encodes CASSQAHVAGSEAFF. This chain joins TRBV3-1 (or the pseudogene TRBV3-2) and TRBJ1-1; D is unclear. Trimming pared 1 base from V and 6 bases from J, leaving 15 bases between. Germline loops: CDR1 LGHDT, CDR2 YNNKEL (reference sequence). This CDR3 is 15 amino acids long.

The chain employs TRBV30 and TRBJ1-2; TRBD1 aligns across 7 bases. The CDR3 extends over 14 amino acids. V lost 0 bases to trimming and J lost 6 bases; unmatched junction nucleotides: 7. Germline loops: CDR1 GTSNPN, CDR2 SVGIG (reference sequence). The CDR3 coding sequence is TGTGCCTGGAGTGTAAGTAGGGGGCAGGATGGCTACACCTTC. The encoded protein is CAWSVSRGQDGYTF.

V and J are TRBV6-9 and TRBJ1-6, with D perhaps TRBD1 (6 bases). The CDR3 runs 15 residues. Germline lookup yields CDR1 MNHGY and CDR2 SVAAGI. V was pared by 2 bases and J by 7 bases, with 12 bases between. The CDR3 bases are TGTGCCAGCAGTTATCGGGGCAGGGGAAATTCACCCCTCCACTTT. Protein product: CASSYRGRGNSPLHF.

The rearrangement links TRBV7-2 to TRBJ2-1; TRBD2 matches 8 bases. Germline assignment: CDR1 SGHTA and CDR2 FQGNSA. V lost 1 base to trimming and J lost 0 bases; unmatched junction nucleotides: 2. The length of the CDR3 is 16 residues. CDR3 residues: CASSLEAGVSYNEQFF. The CDR3 nucleotides read TGTGCCAGCAGCTTAGAAGCGGGAGTCTCCTACAATGAGCAGTTCTTC. The entire variable domain, with the rest obtained from reference TRBV7-2 and TRBJ2-1, is as follows: GAGVSQSPSNKVTEKGKDVELRCDPISGHTALYWYRQSLGQGLEFLIYFQGNSAPDKSGLPSDRFSAERTGGSVSTLTIQRTQQEDSAVYLCASSLEAGVSYNEQFFGPGTRLTVL.

This sequence joins TRBV28 and TRBJ1-5; D not certain. Germline V lookup: CDR1 MDHEN, CDR2 SYDVKM. The length of the CDR3 is 12 residues. Trimming left V 8 bases short and J 2 bases short, with 7 bases between. CDR3 in DNA: TGTGCCAGCCTATTCGGCAATCAGCCCCAGCATTTT. This translates into CASLFGNQPQHF.

The chain couples TRBV11-2 to TRBJ2-3, with 9 bases identical to TRBD2. Trimming cost V 3 bases and J 5 bases; bases outside gene matches: 12. This CDR3 spans 17 amino acids. Looked up from germline, CDR1 is SGHAT and CDR2 is FQNNGV. Here the CDR3 DNA reads TGTGCCAGCAGCTTCTTTCCTAGCGGGAAGTTTGGAGATACGCAGTATTTT. As protein: CASSFFPSGKFGDTQYF.

The J gene is TRBJ2-5, the V gene TRBV2; weak D call: TRBD1 (8 bases). Trimming pared 9 bases from V and 4 bases from J, leaving 15 bases between. The CDR3 extends over 13 amino acids. CDR1 SNHLY and CDR2 FYNNEI come from the germline V gene. CDR3 DNA sequence: TGTGCCAGTAAGACAGGGGAGGGAGAGACCCAGTACTTC. This encodes CASKTGEGETQYF. The complete variable domain, with remaining parts taken from reference TRBV2 and TRBJ2-5, reads EPEVTQTPSHQVTQMGQEVILRCVPISNHLYFYWYRQILGQKVEFLVSFYNNEISEKSEIFDDQFSVERPDGSNFTLKIRSTKLEDSAMYFCASKTGEGETQYFGPGTRLLVL.

V usage is TRBV11-2 and J usage is TRBJ1-2, with TRBD1 matching 8 bases. V lost 10 bases, J lost 3 bases, and 13 bases stayed unmatched. Germline V CDR1 and CDR2: SGHAT, FQNNGV. This CDR3 has 15 residues. The CDR3 DNA follows: TGTGCCACGGGACAGGAACTTAGGTGGGACTATGGCTACACCTTC. This codes for CATGQELRWDYGYTF.

This clone was observed a single time. The rearrangement uses TRBV19 and TRBJ1-5; TRBD1 matches at 9 bases. The CDR3 contains 15 residues. Per germline, CDR1 LNHDA and CDR2 SQIVND (reference sequence). J lost 3 bases, V lost 5 bases, and 5 bases had no gene match. CDR3 amino acids: CASSEQGADNQPQHF. CDR3 coding DNA: TGTGCCAGTAGTGAACAGGGGGCGGACAATCAGCCCCAGCATTTT. The variable domain in full, with the rest retrieved from reference TRBV19 and TRBJ1-5, is DGGITQSPKYLFRKEGQNVTLSCEQNLNHDAMYWYRQDPGQGLRLIYYSQIVNDFQKGDIAEGYSVSREKKESFPLTVTSAQKNPTAFYLCASSEQGADNQPQHFGDGTRLSIL.

The CDR3: CASSIFLGLTTDTQYF. DNA for the CDR3: TGTGCCAGTAGTATATTTCTGGGACTTACTACAGATACGCAGTATTTT. The genes are TRBV19 and TRBJ2-3, with TRBD2 as a possible D gene (6 bases). Deletions cut 2 bases from V and 3 bases from J, with 15 bases between. The CDR3 has 16 amino acids. The germline gives CDR1 LNHDA, CDR2 SQIVND (reference sequence).

The V and J genes are TRBV13 and TRBJ1-1; D uncertain. CDR3 length equals 14 residues. V was pared by 1 base and J by 4 bases, with 10 bases between. CDR1 and CDR2 (germline): PRHDT, FYEKMQ (reference sequence). CDR3 region: CASSLARPTTEAFF. Here the CDR3 DNA reads TGTGCCAGCAGCTTAGCTAGGCCAACCACTGAAGCTTTCTTT.

V is TRBV4-3 and J is TRBJ1-2; maybe TRBD1 (6 bases). This CDR3 comprises 16 residues. Germline values: CDR1 LGHNA, CDR2 YSLEER. V was trimmed by 4 bases and J by 1 base, leaving 16 bases between them. The CDR3 DNA is TGCGCCAGCAGCCCTTATCAGGGGCGCCATAACTATGGCTACACCTTC. Protein: CASSPYQGRHNYGYTF.

For this clone: One end of the junction varies from germline; a read error may be responsible. V is TRBV5-4 and J is TRBJ2-1; 14 bases are shared with TRBD2. The germline gives CDR1 SGHNT, CDR2 YYREEE (reference sequence). CDR3 length: 14 amino acids. The CDR3 region is CASSRGLAGATSIF. As DNA, the CDR3 is TGTGCCAGCAGCCGGGGACTAGCGGGGGCCACGTCTATCTTC.

This clone is a singleton in its sample. The genes are TRBV4-1 and TRBJ1-6; tentative D call: TRBD1 (5 bases). CDR3 length: 16 amino acids. The ends were cut back, 6 bases at V and 8 bases at J, with 20 bases in the middle. In germline, CDR1 is MGHRA, CDR2 YSYEKL. The CDR3 bases are TGCGCCAGCAGTGTGGAATGGGGACTCCTGGATTCACCCCTCCACTTT. Translated: CASSVEWGLLDSPLHF.

This clone was counted once. The V gene is TRBV9, the J gene TRBJ2-1, with D possibly being TRBD2 (6 bases). Germline-derived CDR1 and CDR2 are SGDLS and YYNGEE. The CDR3 length is 16 residues. The germline V and J ends were trimmed by 0 bases and 4 bases, with 14 bases remaining between them. The CDR3 nucleotides are TGTGCCAGCAGCGTAGGGGGGTCTAGCGCTTACAATGAGCAGTTCTTC. This sequence encodes CASSVGGSSAYNEQFF.

CDR3 DNA: TGTGCCAGCAGCCGGAATCCGGTGGACAGGCAGTTCACCTTC. Translating it yields CASSRNPVDRQFTF. This chain connects TRBV7-2 to TRBJ1-2, with 7 bases aligning to TRBD1. The J segment lost 13 bases and the V segment lost 5 bases, leaving 16 bases of the junction unmatched. This CDR3 contains 14 residues. Germline CDR1 SGHTA, CDR2 FQGNSA.

The chain carries TRBV18 and TRBJ1-1; D might be TRBD1 (6 bases). Trimming removed 3 bases from V and 0 bases from J, with 14 bases in between. Germline V gives CDR1 KGHSH, CDR2 LQKENI. The CDR3 runs 16 residues. The CDR3 sequence: CASSPTGGRMNTEAFF. CDR3 nucleotide sequence: TGTGCCAGCTCACCGACGGGGGGCCGTATGAACACTGAAGCTTTCTTT.

The chain has TRBV5-5 and TRBJ1-1; D unclear. In germline, CDR1 is SGHKS, CDR2 YYEKEE (reference sequence). Trimming left V 0 bases short and J 1 base short, with 13 bases between. The CDR3 length is 16 residues. The CDR3 region is CASSLDLPTRNTEAFF. The CDR3 DNA reads TGTGCCAGCAGCTTGGACCTGCCTACGCGGAACACTGAAGCTTTCTTT. Complete variable domain (other parts from reference TRBV5-5 and TRBJ1-1): DAGVTQSPTHLIKTRGQQVTLRCSPISGHKSVSWYQQVLGQGPQFIFQYYEKEERGRGNFPDRFSARQFPNYSSELNVNALLLGDSALYLCASSLDLPTRNTEAFFGQGTRLTVV.

The gene calls are TRBV9 and TRBJ2-2; D possibly corresponds to TRBD1 (7 bases). The CDR3 spans 15 residues. Germline CDR1 reads SGDLS; CDR2 reads YYNGEE. V was clipped by 2 bases and J by 5 bases, with 13 bases between them. This CDR3 is CASSVRGTETGELFF. CDR3 DNA sequence: TGTGCCAGCAGCGTTCGCGGGACAGAAACCGGGGAGCTGTTTTTT.

The J gene is TRBJ1-1, the V gene TRBV12-2; no DNA check was done on the table's D call, TRBD1. TRBV12-2 is a pseudogene segment. The length of the CDR3 is 17 residues. Written as DNA, the CDR3 is TGTGCAAGTCGCCTCCGGGACAGGGGGCGGGTGAACACTGAAGCTTTCTTT. Translating it yields CASRLRDRGRVNTEAFF.

The gene calls are TRBV27 and TRBJ1-6; D possibly corresponds to TRBD1 (6 bases). The V end was cut by 8 bases, the J end by 13 bases, with 15 bases between. This CDR3 spans 12 amino acids. Germline CDR1 reads MNHEY; CDR2 reads SMNVEV (reference sequence). In DNA form, the CDR3 reads TGTGCCAGCGGAATGCTAGACAGGCCCCTCCACTTT. Protein product: CASGMLDRPLHF.

The V gene is TRBV7-9, the J gene TRBJ1-1, with 10 bases that match TRBD1. V trimming: 1 base; J trimming: 1 base; junction bases outside the gene matches: 12. This CDR3 comprises 19 residues. In germline, CDR1 is SEHNR, CDR2 FQNEAQ (reference sequence). The CDR3, as DNA: TGTGCCAGCAGCTTAGTCCCCCGCCGGGACAGGGGAGAGAACACTGAAGCTTTCTTT. Translated: CASSLVPRRDRGENTEAFF.

The chain uses TRBV19 and TRBJ2-2, with 7 bases that match TRBD2. CDR3 length: 15 amino acids. CDR1 is LNHDA, CDR2 SQIVND, per germline (reference sequence). Trimming at V came to 6 bases and at J to 2 bases, leaving 6 bases not matched to a gene. CDR3 sequence: CASSPGLPNTGELFF. The DNA for the CDR3 is TGTGCCAGTAGCCCGGGACTACCAAACACCGGGGAGCTGTTTTTT.